Here is one TCR beta chain with its context. Antigen specificity is unknown. Total RNA isolation used whole blood (no T cell sorting was performed). This sample was taken from a study of monozygotic twins with inflammatory bowel disease. Findings of the study overall: Healthy co-twins, by inverse Simpson, had higher TCRbeta diversity than their siblings with IBD.

With the 5' RACE reads reprocessed, TCRdb shows one record per CDR3 protein and no DNA. In total, the table holds 330,000 or so distinct CDR3 sequences. Germline V gene data show CDR1 as LNHDA and CDR2 as SQIVND (reference sequence). The CDR3 spans 12 residues. The source of this sequence is a human donor with ulcerative colitis or Crohn's disease, or a healthy co-twin of an affected twin (not recorded which). The V call is TRBV19, the J call TRBJ1-5. Sequenced: blood. CDR3 residues: CASSIGNQPQHF.